This is a list of T cell receptor beta chains from one sample in a study of chemoradiotherapy in HPV16-positive cancers. The table came from immunoSEQ multiplex PCR; TCRdb's copy has only in-frame clones and leaves some out. The sample lists 9,500 to 15,000 clones, roughly 73% occurring once. This sample was gathered from a patient who underwent chemoradiotherapy. The receptor set was obtained from a human donor with HPV-associated anogenital cancer. Each CDR3 is given with its conserved first and last residue. Each record gives: V gene, D gene, J gene, clone size, CDR3 DNA, CDR3 protein. The D gene is left open where the match is weak. Rows give clone size only sometimes, using once, few, many, or a class for an expanded clone.

>TRBV9|TRBD2|TRBJ2-3|NA
TGTGCCAGCAGCGCAGCGGGAGGGCGGGGAGATACGCAGTATTTT
CASSAAGGRGDTQYF
>TRBV14|NA|TRBJ1-2|few
TGTGCCAGCAGCCAACTTGGGGCGGGAGGTGGAAACACCTTC
CASSQLGAGGGNTF
>TRBV4-1|NA|TRBJ2-3|NA
TGCGCCAGCAGCCAACTGGGGAGCACAGATACGCAGTATTTT
CASSQLGSTDTQYF
>TRBV28|TRBD2|TRBJ2-3|NA
TGTGCCAGCCGACGGGAGGAGGCGGATACGCAGTATTTT
CASRREEADTQYF
>TRBV19|TRBD1|TRBJ1-2|NA
TGTGCCAGTACTTTAACCGCAGGGGGAGGCTACACCTTC
CASTLTAGGGYTF
>TRBV5-1|NA|TRBJ1-1|NA
TGCGCCAGCAGCTCCAGCCCGGGACGGACTTCTCTTGAAGCTTTCTTT
CASSSSPGRTSLEAFF
>TRBV5-6|NA|TRBJ1-2|NA
TGTGCCAGCAGCTTCCGTACCCCACAATTGGACCGGGAAAACACCTTC
CASSFRTPQLDRENTF
>TRBV21-1|NA|TRBJ1-2|NA
TGTGCCAGCAGCAAAGGCAAGGGTAACTATGGCTACACCTTC
CASSKGKGNYGYTF
>TRBV7-2|NA|TRBJ2-3|NA
TGTGCCAGCAGCAACCGTCTCCAGGGAGGGGGAGATACGCAGTATTTT
CASSNRLQGGGDTQYF
>TRBV4-1|NA|TRBJ1-3|NA
TGCGCCAGCAGCCAAGATGAATCAGGGTGGGGAAACACCATATATTTT
CASSQDESGWGNTIYF
>TRBV6-6|TRBD1|TRBJ2-3|NA
TGTGCCAGCAGTTCTACCGGGACAGGGAGTGCGTATTTT
CASSSTGTGSAYF
>TRBV5-1|TRBD1|TRBJ1-1|NA
TGCGCCAGCAGGCCAACAGGGGTGACGAACACTGAAGCTTTCTTT
CASRPTGVTNTEAFF
>TRBV5-6|TRBD1|TRBJ1-3|NA
TGTGCCAGCAGCCCCGGGACAGGGAGTAGTGCGCACACCATATATTTT
CASSPGTGSSAHTIYF
>TRBV2|NA|TRBJ1-2|NA
TGTGCCAGCAGTGAAGCAGGCAGTGTCGGTTTGGGCTACACCTTC
CASSEAGSVGLGYTF
>TRBV25-1|NA|TRBJ2-1|NA
TGTGCCAGCAGTGACGTATACAATGAGCAGTTCTTC
CASSDVYNEQFF
>TRBV6-5|TRBD2|TRBJ2-5|NA
TGTGCCAGCAGTTACTCGCCGGGGGGGCAAGAGACCCAGTACTTC
CASSYSPGGQETQYF
>TRBV27|NA|TRBJ2-6|NA
TGTGCCAGCAGTTATACGATCGGGAGTGGGGCCAACGTCCTGACTTTC
CASSYTIGSGANVLTF
>TRBV9|NA|TRBJ1-3|NA
TGTGCCAGCATGGCCGAAATTGGAAACACCATATATTTT
CASMAEIGNTIYF
>TRBV10-3|NA|TRBJ2-1|NA
TGTGCCATCAGTGAGCATGGACAGGGAACGGGGACTAGTGGCGATGAGCAGTTCTTC
CAISEHGQGTGTSGDEQFF
>TRBV5-6|NA|TRBJ2-5|NA
TGTGCCAGCAGCGAGGGGGGGGAGACCCAGTACTTC
CASSEGGETQYF
>TRBV30|TRBD1|TRBJ2-1|NA
TGTGCCTGGAGTTCGGACAGGTACAATGAGCAGTTCTTC
CAWSSDRYNEQFF
>TRBV25-1|NA|TRBJ2-4|once
TGTGCCAGCAGTCCCCAGAACAAAAACATTCAGTACTTC
CASSPQNKNIQYF
>TRBV6-1|NA|TRBJ1-1|NA
TGTGCCAGCAGTGCGACAGTCGGGTACACTGAAGCTTTCTTT
CASSATVGYTEAFF
>TRBV7-6|NA|TRBJ1-6|NA
TGTGCCAGCAGCTTAGAGGGACTACTTAATTCACCCCTCCACTTT
CASSLEGLLNSPLHF
>TRBV19|TRBD2|TRBJ2-5|NA
TGTGCCAGTAGTATAGGACTAGCGGGTATTCAAGAGACCCAGTACTTC
CASSIGLAGIQETQYF
>TRBV2|NA|TRBJ1-2|once
TGTGCCAGCAGTGAAATATGGGCAGAATCCAACTATGGCTACACCTTC
CASSEIWAESNYGYTF
>TRBV6-1|NA|TRBJ2-5|once
TGTGCCAGCCCTAGCGAGCCACGCGGGACCCAGTACTTC
CASPSEPRGTQYF
>TRBV7-9|NA|TRBJ2-7|few
TGTGCCAGCAGCTGGGGAGTTGGCGACGAGCAGTACTTC
CASSWGVGDEQYF
>TRBV7-6|NA|TRBJ1-1|few
TGTGCCAGCAGCCCAGCGGTGGGGCCCACTGAAGCTTTCTTT
CASSPAVGPTEAFF
>TRBV4-2|NA|TRBJ2-7|few
TGTGCCAGCAGCCAAGGTCAGGGTGTCTACGAGCAGTACTTC
CASSQGQGVYEQYF
>TRBV4-3|NA|TRBJ1-2|NA
TGCGCCAGCAGCCAAGATGAGGGTTTAGGGGGCTACACCTTC
CASSQDEGLGGYTF
>TRBV19|TRBD2|TRBJ2-1|NA
TGTGCCAGTAGTAACCCCGGACTAGCGGGTAACAATGAGCAGTTCTTC
CASSNPGLAGNNEQFF
>TRBV5-1|NA|TRBJ2-3|NA
TGCGCCAGCAGCTTTAGTGGAGATACGCAGTATTTT
CASSFSGDTQYF
>TRBV5-4|TRBD2|TRBJ2-5|NA
TGTGCCAGCAGCTTGGGACTAGCGGGGAGTGAGACCCAGTACTTC
CASSLGLAGSETQYF
>TRBV7-2|NA|TRBJ1-1|NA
TGTGCCAGCAGCTTAGTCGTGGGAACGGGCACTGAAGCTTTCTTT
CASSLVVGTGTEAFF
>TRBV5-4|NA|TRBJ1-2|once
TGTGCCAGCAGCTTGGCGCTGACGAACTATGGCTACACCTTC
CASSLALTNYGYTF
>TRBV7-2|NA|TRBJ2-5|once
TGTGCCAGCAGCTTAAGCAAGACCCAAGAGACCCAGTACTTC
CASSLSKTQETQYF
>TRBV19|NA|TRBJ2-7|NA
TGTGCCAGTAGTGAGCTTCCCTCCTACGAGCAGTACTTC
CASSELPSYEQYF
>TRBV7-8|NA|TRBJ2-3|NA
TGTGCCAGCAGCTTAGCCCCAGGCACAGATACGCAGTATTTT
CASSLAPGTDTQYF
>TRBV6-5|TRBD1|TRBJ1-1|NA
TGTGCCAGCAGTAGGACAGGGGGCACTGAAGCTTTCTTT
CASSRTGGTEAFF
>TRBV27|NA|TRBJ2-5|NA
TGTGCCAGCAGTTTACGGGCCGGACAAGGAGAGACCCAGTACTTC
CASSLRAGQGETQYF
>TRBV9|NA|TRBJ2-6|few
TGTGCCAGCAGCGTAGGGGTCTCTGGGGCCAACGTCCTGACTTTC
CASSVGVSGANVLTF
>TRBV27|TRBD1|TRBJ1-2|NA
TGTGCCAGCAGTCCGACTCGACAGGGGTGGACCTTC
CASSPTRQGWTF
>TRBV28|NA|TRBJ2-7|NA
TGTGCCAGCAGTTCCCTATCTTCTGGCCTCTACGAGCAGTACTTC
CASSSLSSGLYEQYF
>TRBV9|TRBD1|TRBJ1-2|few
TGTGCCAGCAGCTTCCGGACAGGGAACTATGGCTACACCTTC
CASSFRTGNYGYTF
>TRBV5-1|TRBD1|TRBJ1-2|NA
TGCGCCAGCACCGCTATGGGACAGGGGGCGATTGGCTACACCTTC
CASTAMGQGAIGYTF
>TRBV10-2|TRBD2|TRBJ2-1|NA
TGCGCCAGCAGTGACCCTAGCGGGGGGGCCTACAATGAGCAGTTCTTC
CASSDPSGGAYNEQFF
>TRBV6-1|TRBD1|TRBJ1-1|once
TGTGCCAGCAGTAACCTAGGGACAGGGGGTGGTGAAGCTTTCTTT
CASSNLGTGGGEAFF
>TRBV4-3|TRBD1|TRBJ2-1|NA
TGCGCCAGCAGCCGAAGCGTGGGGACAGACAAGTTCTTC
CASSRSVGTDKFF
>TRBV19|TRBD1|TRBJ1-5|NA
TGTGCCATTGCCGACAGGGCGGATCAGCCCCAGCATTTT
CAIADRADQPQHF
>TRBV11-2|TRBD1|TRBJ1-3|NA
TGTGCCAGCAGCTTAGCCACACCGGGACAGGGGTCGGGAAACACCATATATTTT
CASSLATPGQGSGNTIYF
>TRBV29-1|TRBD2|TRBJ2-1|NA
TGCAGCGTTGAAGCTGGGACTAGCGGAAAGCAGTTCTTC
CSVEAGTSGKQFF
>TRBV6-6|NA|TRBJ1-1|NA
TGTGCCAGCAGTAAAGGGCAGGTGAACACTGAAGCTTTCTTT
CASSKGQVNTEAFF
>TRBV21-1|NA|TRBJ2-5|NA
TGTGCCAGCAGCAAAAGCCGGGACAGGGGGCGTTCCCTCCAAGAGACCCAGTACTTC
CASSKSRDRGRSLQETQYF
>TRBV6-1|NA|TRBJ2-7|NA
TGTGCCAGCAGTGAGACGAACAACTCCTACGAGCAGTACTTC
CASSETNNSYEQYF